This TCR beta chain was recovered during a study of blood T cell repertoires in COVID-19. Whole-study context: Samples came from the United States, Italy and Spain, spanning acute and convalescent COVID-19. PBMCs, B-cell-depleted T cells, or T cells provided the cDNA or gDNA that made up the material.

The ends lost 2 bases at V and 0 bases at J; junction bases unmatched: 12. This CDR3 region has 20 residues. Looked up from germline, CDR1 is MDHEN and CDR2 is SYDVKM. In the original processing: For nucleated cells, counts were estimated from reference gene primer amplification. The protocol was immunoSEQ multiplex PCR, while the TCRdb copy is restricted to in-frame clones and leaves out a portion. Clone size and V and J calls were adopted from that table, with D and trimming inferred from the DNA. The table has more than 110,000 clones, roughly 86% seen once. The chain is built from TRBV28 and TRBJ2-6; 8 bases are shared with TRBD1. Sequences were obtained from peripheral blood. The TCR sequence derives from a human donor in a cohort sampled during active COVID-19. The CDR3 DNA reads TGTGCCAGCAGTTTAGTTCAGGTGGGACAGGCCCACTCTGGGGCCAACGTCCTGACTTTC. Translation: CASSLVQVGQAHSGANVLTF.